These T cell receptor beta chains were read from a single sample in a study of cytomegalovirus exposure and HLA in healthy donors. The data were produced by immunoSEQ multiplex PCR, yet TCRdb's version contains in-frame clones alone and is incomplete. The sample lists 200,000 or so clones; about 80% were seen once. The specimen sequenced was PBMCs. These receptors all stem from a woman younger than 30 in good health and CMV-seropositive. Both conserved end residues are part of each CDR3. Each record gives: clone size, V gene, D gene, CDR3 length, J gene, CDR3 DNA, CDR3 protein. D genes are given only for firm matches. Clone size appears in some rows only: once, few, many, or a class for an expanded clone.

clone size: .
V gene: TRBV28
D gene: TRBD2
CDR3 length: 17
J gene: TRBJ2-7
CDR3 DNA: TGTGCCAGCAGGGCCGGAGGGGCGGCGGGGGGCCGTTACGAGCAGTACTTC
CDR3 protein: CASRAGGAAGGRYEQYF

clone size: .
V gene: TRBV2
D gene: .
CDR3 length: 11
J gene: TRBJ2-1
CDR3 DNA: TGTGCCAGCAGTGAACCGGGGGTAGTAGTCTTC
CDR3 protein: CASSEPGVVVF

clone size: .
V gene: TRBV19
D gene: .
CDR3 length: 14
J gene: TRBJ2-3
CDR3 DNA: TGTGCCAGTAGTCACGACGGGGGGCCAGATACGCAGTATTTT
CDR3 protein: CASSHDGGPDTQYF

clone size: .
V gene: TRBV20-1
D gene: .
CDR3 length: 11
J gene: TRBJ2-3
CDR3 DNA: TGCAGTGCCAGGCAGGGAGATACGCAGTATTTT
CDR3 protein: CSARQGDTQYF

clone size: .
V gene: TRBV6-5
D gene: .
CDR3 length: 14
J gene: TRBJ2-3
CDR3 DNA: TGTGCCAGCAGTTACGGCGGGGTAACAGATACGCAGTATTTT
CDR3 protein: CASSYGGVTDTQYF

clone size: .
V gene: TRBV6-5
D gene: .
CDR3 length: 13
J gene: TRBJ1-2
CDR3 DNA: TGTGCCAGCAGCCGGGAACAGAAACATGGCTACACCTTC
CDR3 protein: CASSREQKHGYTF

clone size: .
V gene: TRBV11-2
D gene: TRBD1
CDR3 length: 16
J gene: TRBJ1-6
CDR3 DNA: TGTGCCAGCAGCTTAGTGCAGGGGGGTGAAAATTCACCCCTCCACTTT
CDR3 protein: CASSLVQGGENSPLHF

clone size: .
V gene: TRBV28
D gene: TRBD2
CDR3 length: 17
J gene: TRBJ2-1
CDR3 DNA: TGTGCCAGCAGTACTCGGACTAGCGGGGGGGTGTACAATGAGCAGTTCTTC
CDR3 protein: CASSTRTSGGVYNEQFF

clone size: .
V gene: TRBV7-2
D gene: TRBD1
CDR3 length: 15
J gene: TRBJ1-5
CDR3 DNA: TGTGCCAGCAGCTTAAACAGGGGAGGAGGTCAGCCCCAGCATTTT
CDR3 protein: CASSLNRGGGQPQHF

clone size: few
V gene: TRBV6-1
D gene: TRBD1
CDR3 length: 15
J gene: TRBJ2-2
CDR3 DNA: TGTGCCAGCAGGAGGGACAGGGGTCGAACCGGGGAGCTGTTTTTT
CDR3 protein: CASRRDRGRTGELFF

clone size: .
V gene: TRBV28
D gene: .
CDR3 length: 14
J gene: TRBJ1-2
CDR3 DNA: TGTGCCAGCAGCTCCGGACAGCATAACTATGGCTACACCTTC
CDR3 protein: CASSSGQHNYGYTF

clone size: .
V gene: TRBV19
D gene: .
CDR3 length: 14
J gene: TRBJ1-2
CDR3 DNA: TGTGCCAGTACCTCCACCCCAGGGCCGTATGGCTACACCTTC
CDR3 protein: CASTSTPGPYGYTF

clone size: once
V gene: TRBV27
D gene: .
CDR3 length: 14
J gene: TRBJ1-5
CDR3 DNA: TGTGCCAGCAGTTTTTTTGGGGCTAATCAGCCCCAGCATTTT
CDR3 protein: CASSFFGANQPQHF

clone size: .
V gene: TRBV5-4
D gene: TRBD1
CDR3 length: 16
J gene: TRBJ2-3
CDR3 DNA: TGTGCCAGCAGCCAAGAAAGCGGACAGGGGGCAGATACGCAGTATTTT
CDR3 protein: CASSQESGQGADTQYF

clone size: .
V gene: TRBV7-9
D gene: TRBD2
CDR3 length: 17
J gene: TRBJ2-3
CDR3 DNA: TGTGCCAGCAGCACCGCGGCCGGCCTAGCGGGGGGCTGGGCGCAGTATTTT
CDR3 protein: CASSTAAGLAGGWAQYF

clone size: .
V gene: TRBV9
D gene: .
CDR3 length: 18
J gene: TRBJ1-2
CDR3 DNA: TGTGCCAGCAGCCCCCGAGGGGGAGCCGACGCCGCTAACTATGGCTACACCTTC
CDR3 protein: CASSPRGGADAANYGYTF

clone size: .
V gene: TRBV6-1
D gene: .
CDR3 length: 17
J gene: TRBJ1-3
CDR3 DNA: TGTGCCAGCAGTGAACCGGGACTCCCTTCGTCTGGAAACACCATATATTTT
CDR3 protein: CASSEPGLPSSGNTIYF

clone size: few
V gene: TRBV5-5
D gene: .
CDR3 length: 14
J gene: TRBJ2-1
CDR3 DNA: TGTGCCAGCAGTGTACAGGCCTGGGGCGATGAGCAGTTCTTC
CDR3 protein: CASSVQAWGDEQFF

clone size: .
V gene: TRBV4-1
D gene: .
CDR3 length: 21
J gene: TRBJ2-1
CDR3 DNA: TGCGCCAGCAGCCAATTACCACAGATCCTCCTCCGAGCTGAACACTACAATGAGCAGTTCTTC
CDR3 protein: CASSQLPQILLRAEHYNEQFF

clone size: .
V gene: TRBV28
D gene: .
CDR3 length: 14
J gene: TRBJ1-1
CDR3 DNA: TGTGCCAGCAGTTTATTGGCCAGGGTAACTGAAGCTTTCTTT
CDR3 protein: CASSLLARVTEAFF

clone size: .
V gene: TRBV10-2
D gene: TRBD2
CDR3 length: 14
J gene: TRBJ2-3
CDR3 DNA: TGCGCCAGCAGTCTTGCGGGGGGGCGGGATACGCAGTATTTT
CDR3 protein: CASSLAGGRDTQYF

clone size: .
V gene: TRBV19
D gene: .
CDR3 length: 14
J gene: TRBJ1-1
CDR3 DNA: TGTGCCAGTAGTATAGTACAGGGGAACACTGAAGCTTTCTTT
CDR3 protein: CASSIVQGNTEAFF

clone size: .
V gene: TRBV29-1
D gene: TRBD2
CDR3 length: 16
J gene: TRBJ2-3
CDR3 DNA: TGCAGCGTTGAAAAGAGGGCGGGGGGGCCTCCAGATACGCAGTATTTT
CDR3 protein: CSVEKRAGGPPDTQYF

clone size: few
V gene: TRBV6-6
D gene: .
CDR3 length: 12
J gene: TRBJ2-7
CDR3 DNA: TGTGCCAGCAGTTACGGACAGTACGAGCAGTACTTC
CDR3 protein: CASSYGQYEQYF

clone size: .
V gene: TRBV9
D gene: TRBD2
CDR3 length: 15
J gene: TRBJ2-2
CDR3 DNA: TGTGCCAGCAGCGCGCTAGCGGGGAGGACCGGGGAGCTGTTTTTT
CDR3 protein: CASSALAGRTGELFF

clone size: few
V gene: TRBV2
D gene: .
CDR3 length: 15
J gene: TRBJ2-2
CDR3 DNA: TGTGCCAGCAGTGATACAGGCCTGGACACCGGGGAGCTGTTTTTT
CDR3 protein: CASSDTGLDTGELFF

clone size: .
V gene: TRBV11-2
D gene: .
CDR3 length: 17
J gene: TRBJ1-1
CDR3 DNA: TGTGCCAGCAGCTTAGGGCTGAGAGGCCCGGCGGGCACTGAAGCTTTCTTT
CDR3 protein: CASSLGLRGPAGTEAFF

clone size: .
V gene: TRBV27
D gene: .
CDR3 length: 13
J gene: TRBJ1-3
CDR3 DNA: TGTGCCAGCAGTTCGGGAGGAGGAAACACCATATATTTT
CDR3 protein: CASSSGGGNTIYF

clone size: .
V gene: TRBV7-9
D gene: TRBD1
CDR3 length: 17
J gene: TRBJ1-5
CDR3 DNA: TGTTCCAGCAGCTTAGTTTCGCCAGGGGGCATGGATCAGCCCCAGCATTTT
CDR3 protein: CSSSLVSPGGMDQPQHF